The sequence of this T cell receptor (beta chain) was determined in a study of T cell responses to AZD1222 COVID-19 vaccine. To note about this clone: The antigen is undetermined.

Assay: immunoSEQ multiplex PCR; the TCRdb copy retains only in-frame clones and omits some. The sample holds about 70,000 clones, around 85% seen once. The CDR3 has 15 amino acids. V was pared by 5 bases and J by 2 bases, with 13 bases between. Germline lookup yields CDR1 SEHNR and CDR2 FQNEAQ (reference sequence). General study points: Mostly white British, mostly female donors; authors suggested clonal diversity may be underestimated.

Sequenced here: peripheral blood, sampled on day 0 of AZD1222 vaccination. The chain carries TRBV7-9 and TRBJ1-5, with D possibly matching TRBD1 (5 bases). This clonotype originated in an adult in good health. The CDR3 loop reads CASSPSGVGNQPQHF. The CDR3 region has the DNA TGTGCCAGCAGCCCTTCGGGGGTCGGCAATCAGCCCCAGCATTTT.